The T cell receptor beta chain under discussion was sequenced for a study of lymphopenia after photon versus proton radiotherapy. Study results and caveats: A bigger post-nadir fall in TCR diversity correlated inversely with survival time in deceased patients. After the lymphocyte nadir, photon-treated repertoires showed oligoclonal expansion, especially of CD8+ Temra cells. Relative stability marked proton patients; photon patients lost diversity and naive cells. Authors raise, but do not show, better survival with proton therapy.

A remark on this clone: Antigen: not known.

Some clones are missing from TCRdb's copy, which holds only in-frame ones; the method was immunoSEQ multiplex PCR. The table has tens of thousands of clones, approximately 90% seen once. Germline CDR1 SGDLS, CDR2 YYNGEE. The CDR3 has 14 residues. Trimming cost V 0 bases and J 2 bases, with 8 bases left between them. This sample comprised peripheral blood, obtained from a patient treated with proton-based radiotherapy. The TCR comes from a woman aged 60-70 years with cholangiocarcinoma. Some clones in this sample may be carry-over from other donors' samples. The V gene is TRBV9, the J gene TRBJ2-5, with D maybe TRBD1 (5 bases). The chain's CDR3 is CASSVGSGQETQYF. DNA of the CDR3: TGTGCCAGCAGCGTAGGGTCAGGGCAAGAGACCCAGTACTTC.